One sample yielded the 29 T cell receptor beta chains listed below, sequenced in a study of blood T cell repertoires in COVID-19. The protocol was immunoSEQ multiplex PCR, while the TCRdb copy is restricted to in-frame clones and leaves out a portion. The sample lists 280,000 or so clones; around 89% were seen once. The sequencing sample was made of peripheral blood. These receptors originate from a woman in her sixties with acute or convalescent COVID-19.

This clone was seen a handful of times. This sequence joins TRBV6-5 and TRBJ2-1; D is unclear. The CDR3 is 14 residues long. V shed 4 bases and J shed 2 bases, with 9 bases lying between them. Per the germline V gene, CDR1 is MNHEY and CDR2 is SVGAGI. CDR3 region: CASSSAGAYNEQFF. CDR3 DNA: TGTGCCAGCAGTTCCGCTGGAGCCTACAATGAGCAGTTCTTC.

The table lists this clone with a few counts. The chain employs TRBV15 and TRBJ1-4, with TRBD1 as a possible D gene (5 bases). Germline V gene data show CDR1 as LNHNV and CDR2 as YYDKDF (reference sequence). Trimming took off 3 bases at V and 8 bases at J, with 16 bases between the two ends. This CDR3 contains 15 residues. The CDR3 is CATSSPGREEEKLFF. The CDR3 nucleotides are TGTGCCACCAGCAGCCCCGGCAGGGAGGAAGAAAAACTGTTTTTT.

The chain combines TRBV29-1 with TRBJ1-2; TRBD1 matches 9 bases. Per the germline V gene, CDR1 is SQVTM and CDR2 is ANQGSEA. The CDR3 is made up of 13 amino acids. Trimming removed 2 bases from V and 6 bases from J; junction bases left unmatched: 4. The CDR3 is CSVELGTGNGYTF. The DNA for the CDR3 is TGCAGCGTTGAACTGGGGACAGGGAATGGCTACACCTTC. The full variable domain, in which reference TRBV29-1 and TRBJ1-2 provide the parts outside the CDR3, is SAVISQKPSRDICQRGTSLTIQCQVDSQVTMMFWYRQQPGQSLTLIATANQGSEATYESGFVIDKFPISRPNLTFSTLTVSNMSPEDSSIYLCSVELGTGNGYTFGSGTRLTVV.

The chain carries TRBV14 and TRBJ2-1; D is possibly TRBD1 (5 bases). The CDR3 covers 14 residues. CDR1 and CDR2 from the germline V gene are SGHDN and FVKESK. The V end was cut by 3 bases, the J end by 9 bases, with 15 bases between. This CDR3 is CASSHKGMVAEQFF. CDR3 in DNA: TGTGCCAGCAGCCATAAGGGGATGGTTGCTGAGCAGTTCTTC.

The J gene is TRBJ1-5, the V gene TRBV10-3, with 8 positions matching TRBD1. Germline V gene sequence: CDR1 ENHRY, CDR2 SYGVKD. This CDR3 comprises 15 residues. The ends lost 4 bases at V and 8 bases at J; junction bases unmatched: 10. The CDR3 spells CAISGHRDRPEPQHF. DNA for the CDR3: TGTGCCATCAGTGGCCACCGGGACAGGCCCGAGCCCCAGCATTTT.

The chain carries TRBV29-1 and TRBJ1-1, with D tentatively TRBD1 (6 bases). The germline V gene has CDR1 SQVTM and CDR2 ANQGSEA. V was cut by 3 bases and J by 2 bases, with 7 bases left in between. This CDR3 region has 12 residues. CDR3 sequence: CSVEGQNTEAFF. The CDR3 DNA follows: TGCAGCGTTGAGGGACAAAACACTGAAGCTTTCTTT.

The genes are TRBV7-9 and TRBJ2-7; TRBD1 aligns across 7 bases. Per germline, CDR1 SEHNR and CDR2 FQNEAQ (reference sequence). V was pared by 4 bases and J by 7 bases, with 4 bases of the junction left unmatched. The CDR3 contains 12 residues. In DNA, the CDR3 is TGTGCCAGCAGCTCAGACAGGGAGGAGCAGTACTTC. Residues: CASSSDREEQYF.

This chain connects TRBV5-1 to TRBJ1-1; TRBD1 is a possible D gene (6 bases). The CDR3 loop spans 15 amino acids. Germline CDR1 and CDR2: SGHRS and YFSETQ. Trimming cost V 4 bases and J 0 bases, with 13 bases left between them. CDR3: CASSPSGAVNTEAFF. CDR3 DNA sequence: TGCGCCAGCAGCCCGTCAGGGGCAGTGAACACTGAAGCTTTCTTT.

For the CDR3, the DNA is TGCGCCGCCGGGCCGGGACAGGGAGAGACTGAAGCTTTCTTT. It yields the protein CAAGPGQGETEAFF. This rearrangement joins TRBV5-1 to TRBJ1-1, with 9 bases identical to TRBD1. Germline V CDR1 and CDR2: SGHRS, YFSETQ. This CDR3 spans 14 amino acids. The V and J ends lost 10 bases and 5 bases, in that order; junction bases with no gene match: 12.

The rearrangement uses TRBV7-9 and TRBJ2-2, with D perhaps TRBD2 (5 bases). The germline CDR1 and CDR2 sequences are SEHNR and FQNEAQ (reference sequence). The CDR3 contains 17 residues. Trimming removed 0 bases from V and 6 bases from J, with 17 bases in between. The DNA of the CDR3 is TGTGCCAGCAGCTTAGCTGGAGTCGGCGAGGGCGCCGGGGAGCTGTTTTTT. As protein: CASSLAGVGEGAGELFF. The full variable domain, rest sourced from reference TRBV7-9 and TRBJ2-2, is DTGVSQNPRHKITKRGQNVTFRCDPISEHNRLYWYRQTLGQGPEFLTYFQNEAQLEKSRLLSDRFSAERPKGSFSTLEIQRTEQGDSAMYLCASSLAGVGEGAGELFFGEGSRLTVL.

This chain uses TRBV28 with TRBJ1-2, with D perhaps matching TRBD1 (5 bases). The V gene's germline CDR1 is MDHEN and CDR2 SYDVKM. The CDR3 has 14 amino acids. With 2 bases removed from V and 7 bases from J, the gap between germline ends came to 14 bases. The CDR3: CASSLLRVSGGYTF. CDR3 DNA sequence: TGTGCCAGCAGTTTACTCAGGGTTTCTGGTGGCTACACCTTC.

This sequence joins TRBV2 and TRBJ2-2; the D is unclear. The CDR3 is 13 amino acids. CDR1 is SNHLY, CDR2 FYNNEI, per germline. The V gene lost 1 base and the J gene lost 4 bases, with 4 bases spanning the gap. CDR3 sequence reads: CASSEGLTGELFF. CDR3 DNA sequence: TGTGCCAGCAGTGAAGGTCTCACCGGGGAGCTGTTTTTT.

The CDR3 is CASSGGIDTQYF. The CDR3 DNA is TGTGCCAGCTCGGGAGGGATAGATACGCAGTATTTT. This sequence joins TRBV11-2 and TRBJ2-3; 8 bases are a match to TRBD2. This CDR3 is 12 amino acids long. CDR1 and CDR2 from the germline V gene are SGHAT and FQNNGV. The ends lost 8 bases at V and 5 bases at J; junction bases unmatched: 3.

The V and J genes are TRBV27 and TRBJ1-4; 9 bases agree with TRBD1. Germline CDR1 is MNHEY and CDR2 is SMNVEV (reference sequence). Trimming at V came to 5 bases and at J to 13 bases, leaving 17 bases not matched to a gene. The CDR3 runs to 16 residues. CDR3 sequence: CASSLTGTGYGVALFF. DNA for the CDR3: TGTGCCAGCAGTCTAACCGGGACAGGGTACGGGGTTGCACTGTTTTTT.

This sequence joins TRBV10-3 and TRBJ2-5; 9 positions match TRBD1. The CDR3 contains 15 residues. The germline V gene has CDR1 ENHRY and CDR2 SYGVKD. V trimming: 0 bases; J trimming: 5 bases; junction bases outside the gene matches: 4. In DNA, the CDR3 is TGTGCCATCAGTGAGTCCGGGACAGGGTACGAGACCCAGTACTTC. Its translation is CAISESGTGYETQYF.

This clone has only one observation. V and J are TRBV6-2 or TRBV6-3 and TRBJ1-5; 7 nucleotides align to TRBD1. Germline V lookup: CDR1 MNHEY, CDR2 SVGEGT. The CDR3 is 14 residues long. The J segment lost 3 bases and the V segment lost 5 bases, leaving 4 bases of the junction unmatched. The CDR3 DNA reads as TGTGCCAGCAGTAAGGGGACAGTCAATCAGCCCCAGCATTTT. This encodes CASSKGTVNQPQHF.

The gene calls are TRBV4-3 and TRBJ1-4; the match to TRBD1 covers 9 bases. The length of the CDR3 is 15 residues. J was trimmed by 7 bases and V by 4 bases; bases with no gene match: 7. CDR1 is LGHNA and CDR2 is YSLEER in the germline V gene. CDR3 DNA sequence: TGCGCCAGCAGCCCATCCCGGGACAGGGTTGAAAAACTGTTTTTT. Translation gives CASSPSRDRVEKLFF.

The J gene is TRBJ1-6, the V gene TRBV7-9, with TRBD1 as a possible D gene (5 bases). The CDR3 totals 14 residues. Germline loops: CDR1 SEHNR, CDR2 FQNEAQ (reference sequence). V was shortened by 7 bases and J by 9 bases, with 16 bases between the two germline ends. CDR3 in amino acids: CASTSAGGGSPLHF. CDR3 coding DNA: TGTGCCAGCACCTCGGCGGGGGGAGGTTCACCCCTCCACTTT.

The rearrangement links TRBV2 to TRBJ2-7; TRBD2 aligns across 8 bases. The CDR3 extends over 13 amino acids. Germline V gene data show CDR1 as SNHLY and CDR2 as FYNNEI. V lost 6 bases and J lost 3; bases outside the gene matches: 4. The CDR3 nucleotides are TGTGCCAGCAGACTAGCGGAGCTCTACGAGCAGTACTTC. Translated: CASRLAELYEQYF. The variable domain in full, completed from reference TRBV2 and TRBJ2-7, reads EPEVTQTPSHQVTQMGQEVILRCVPISNHLYFYWYRQILGQKVEFLVSFYNNEISEKSEIFDDQFSVERPDGSNFTLKIRSTKLEDSAMYFCASRLAELYEQYFGPGTRLTVT.

The chain uses TRBV2 and TRBJ1-5, with 11 bases lining up with TRBD1. The germline V gene encodes CDR1 SNHLY and CDR2 FYNNEI. V lost 3 bases, J lost 8 bases, and 6 bases stayed unmatched. The CDR3 is 15 amino acids. CDR3 in amino acids: CASSDGTGGLEPQHF. The CDR3 DNA reads as TGTGCCAGCAGTGATGGGACAGGGGGGTTGGAGCCCCAGCATTTT.

The chain recombines TRBV27 with TRBJ2-7; weak D call: TRBD1 (6 bases). Trimming left V 5 bases short and J 0 bases short, with 14 bases between. Looked up from germline, CDR1 is MNHEY and CDR2 is SMNVEV (reference sequence). The CDR3 sequence is 15 residues long. This chain's CDR3 is CASSPRQASSYEQYF. Here the CDR3 DNA reads TGTGCCAGCAGTCCGCGACAGGCGAGCTCCTACGAGCAGTACTTC.

This chain links TRBV29-1 with TRBJ2-7; weak D call: TRBD2 (6 bases). Per germline, CDR1 SQVTM and CDR2 ANQGSEA. The V gene lost 2 bases and the J gene lost 2 bases, with 10 bases spanning the gap. This CDR3 contains 13 residues. The CDR3 spells CSVERGSAYEQYF. CDR3 in DNA: TGCAGCGTTGAACGGGGGTCGGCCTACGAGCAGTACTTC.

This chain uses TRBV27 with TRBJ1-3; perhaps TRBD1 as D (6 bases). Trimming shortened V by 8 bases and J by 2 bases, and 13 bases separated the two germline ends. The CDR3 has 14 residues. The germline V gene has CDR1 MNHEY and CDR2 SMNVEV (reference sequence). The DNA of the CDR3 is TGTGCCAGCGCTCGGGACACAACTGGAAACACCATATATTTT. Its protein is CASARDTTGNTIYF.

The rearrangement joins TRBV28 to TRBJ1-5, with D tentatively TRBD1 (6 bases). This CDR3 has 14 amino acids. Germline V gives CDR1 MDHEN, CDR2 SYDVKM. V lost 7 bases, J lost 3 bases, and 13 bases lay in between. CDR3 bases: TGTGCCAGCATCAGGGGTGGTGTCAATCAGCCCCAGCATTTT. It specifies CASIRGGVNQPQHF.

The chain couples TRBV4-2 to TRBJ1-2, with D possibly being TRBD1 (5 bases). CDR1 and CDR2 from the germline V gene are LGHNA and YNFKEQ. With 2 bases removed from V and 8 bases from J, the gap between germline ends came to 15 bases. The CDR3 is made up of 14 amino acids. Here the CDR3 reads CASSQPGGAGGYTF. In DNA form, the CDR3 reads TGTGCCAGCAGCCAACCTGGAGGGGCAGGCGGCTACACCTTC.

V is TRBV24-1 and J is TRBJ2-5; perhaps TRBD1 as D (6 bases). In germline, CDR1 is KGHDR, CDR2 SFDVKD. The length of the CDR3 is 15 residues. Trimming left V 4 bases short and J 1 base short, with 12 bases between. CDR3 loop: CATSDQNRVQETQYF. The CDR3, as DNA: TGTGCCACCAGTGACCAAAACAGGGTCCAAGAGACCCAGTACTTC.

The chain joins TRBV3-1 (or the pseudogene TRBV3-2) to TRBJ1-3; 9 bases are a match to TRBD1. In germline, CDR1 is LGHDT, CDR2 YNNKEL (reference sequence). The CDR3 length is 16 residues. Germline trimming cut 2 bases from V and 5 bases from J; bases unmatched to any gene: 7. The DNA of the CDR3 is TGTGCCAGCAGCCAAAAGGTGACAGGGGGTCGAAACACCATATATTTT. Its translation: CASSQKVTGGRNTIYF.

This clone was seen a few times. This chain joins TRBV11-3 and TRBJ1-5; 8 bases map to TRBD1. Looked up from germline, CDR1 is SGHNT and CDR2 is YENEEA. This CDR3 has 17 residues. V dropped 1 base and J dropped 3; count of bases not matched to a gene: 8. CDR3 sequence (DNA): TGTGCCAGCAGCTTAGTTCAACAGGGGGGCCACAATCAGCCCCAGCATTTT. It encodes CASSLVQQGGHNQPQHF. The variable domain in full, completed from reference TRBV11-3 and TRBJ1-5, reads EAGVVQSPRYKIIEKKQPVAFWCNPISGHNTLYWYLQNLGQGPELLIRYENEEAVDDSQLPKDRFSAERLKGVDSTLKIQPAELGDSAVYLCASSLVQQGGHNQPQHFGDGTRLSIL.

The chain uses TRBV28 and TRBJ1-5, with D possibly matching TRBD1 (6 bases). With 6 bases removed from V and 4 bases from J, the gap between germline ends came to 16 bases. The V gene's germline CDR1 is MDHEN and CDR2 SYDVKM. This CDR3 comprises 15 residues. CDR3 sequence (DNA): TGTGCCAGCAGACCACCCCAGGGGTGGAATCAGCCCCAGCATTTT. Amino acids: CASRPPQGWNQPQHF.